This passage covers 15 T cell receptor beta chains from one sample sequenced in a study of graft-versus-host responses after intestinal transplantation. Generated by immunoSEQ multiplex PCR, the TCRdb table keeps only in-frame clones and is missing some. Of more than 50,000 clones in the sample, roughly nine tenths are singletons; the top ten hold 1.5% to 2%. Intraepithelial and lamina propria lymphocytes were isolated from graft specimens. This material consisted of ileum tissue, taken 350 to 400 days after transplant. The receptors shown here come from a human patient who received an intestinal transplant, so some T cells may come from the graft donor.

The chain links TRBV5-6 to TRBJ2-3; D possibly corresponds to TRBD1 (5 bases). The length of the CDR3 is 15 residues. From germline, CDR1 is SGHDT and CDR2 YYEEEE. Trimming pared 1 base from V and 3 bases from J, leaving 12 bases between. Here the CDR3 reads CASSLYGAGTDTQYF. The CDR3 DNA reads TGTGCCAGCAGCTTGTATGGGGCAGGGACAGATACGCAGTATTTT.

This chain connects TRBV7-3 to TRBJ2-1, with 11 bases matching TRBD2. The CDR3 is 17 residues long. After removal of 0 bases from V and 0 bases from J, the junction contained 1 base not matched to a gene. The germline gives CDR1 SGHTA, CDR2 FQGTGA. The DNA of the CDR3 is TGTGCCAGCAGCTTAACTAGCGGGAGGGCCTCCTACAATGAGCAGTTCTTC. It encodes CASSLTSGRASYNEQFF.

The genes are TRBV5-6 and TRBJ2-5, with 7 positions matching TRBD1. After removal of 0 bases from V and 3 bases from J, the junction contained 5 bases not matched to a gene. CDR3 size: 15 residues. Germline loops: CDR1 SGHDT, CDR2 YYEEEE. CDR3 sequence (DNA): TGTGCCAGCAGCTTGGCTTACACAGGGGAAGAGACCCAGTACTTC. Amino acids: CASSLAYTGEETQYF.

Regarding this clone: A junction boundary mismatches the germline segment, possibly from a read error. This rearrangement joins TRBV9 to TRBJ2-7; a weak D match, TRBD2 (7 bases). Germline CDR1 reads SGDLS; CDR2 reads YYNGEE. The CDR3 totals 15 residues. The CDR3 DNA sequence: TGTGCCCGCAGCGTAGGGGGGGGGCCCTCCTACGAGCAGTACTTC. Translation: CARSVGGGPSYEQYF.

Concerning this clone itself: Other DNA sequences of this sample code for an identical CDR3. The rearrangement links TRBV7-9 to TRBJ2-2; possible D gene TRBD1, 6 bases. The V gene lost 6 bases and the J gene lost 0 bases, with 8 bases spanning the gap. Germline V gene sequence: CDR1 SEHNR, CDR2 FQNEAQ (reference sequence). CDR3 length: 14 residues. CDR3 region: CASRQGANTGELFF. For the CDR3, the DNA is TGTGCCAGCAGACAGGGTGCGAACACCGGGGAGCTGTTTTTT.

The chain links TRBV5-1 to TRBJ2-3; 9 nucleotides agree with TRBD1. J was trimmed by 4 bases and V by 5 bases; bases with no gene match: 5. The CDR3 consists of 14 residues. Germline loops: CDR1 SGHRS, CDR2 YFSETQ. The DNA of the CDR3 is TGCGCCAGCAGTCGGGACAGGGCCGCAGATACGCAGTATTTT. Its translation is CASSRDRAADTQYF. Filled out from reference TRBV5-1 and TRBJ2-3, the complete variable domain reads KAGVTQTPRYLIKTRGQQVTLSCSPISGHRSVSWYQQTPGQGLQFLFEYFSETQRNKGNFPGRFSGRQFSNSRSEMNVSTLELGDSALYLCASSRDRAADTQYFGPGTRLTVL.

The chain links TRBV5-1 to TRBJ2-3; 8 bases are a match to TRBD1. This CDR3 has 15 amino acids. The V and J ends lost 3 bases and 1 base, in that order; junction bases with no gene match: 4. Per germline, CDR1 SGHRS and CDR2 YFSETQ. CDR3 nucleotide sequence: TGCGCCAGCAGCTCACAGGGGGATGGCACAGATACGCAGTATTTT. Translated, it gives CASSSQGDGTDTQYF.

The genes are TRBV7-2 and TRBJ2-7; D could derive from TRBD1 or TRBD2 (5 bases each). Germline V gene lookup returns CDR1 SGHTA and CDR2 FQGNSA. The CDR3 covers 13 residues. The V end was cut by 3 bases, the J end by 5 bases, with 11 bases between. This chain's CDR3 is CASSLNGADEQYF. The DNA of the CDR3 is TGTGCCAGCAGCTTGAACGGGGCTGACGAGCAGTACTTC.

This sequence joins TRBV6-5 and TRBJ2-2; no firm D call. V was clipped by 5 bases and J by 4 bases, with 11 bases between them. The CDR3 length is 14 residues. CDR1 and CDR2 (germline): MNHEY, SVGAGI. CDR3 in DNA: TGTGCCAGCAGTAAACAGCTTTTCACCGGGGAGCTGTTTTTT. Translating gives CASSKQLFTGELFF.

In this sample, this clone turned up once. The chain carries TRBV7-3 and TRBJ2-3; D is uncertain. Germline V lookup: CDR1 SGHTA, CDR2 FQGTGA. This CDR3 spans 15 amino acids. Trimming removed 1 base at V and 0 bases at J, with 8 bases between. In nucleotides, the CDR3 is TGTGCCAGCAGCTTAAACGCCGGGAGCACAGATACGCAGTATTTT. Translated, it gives CASSLNAGSTDTQYF.

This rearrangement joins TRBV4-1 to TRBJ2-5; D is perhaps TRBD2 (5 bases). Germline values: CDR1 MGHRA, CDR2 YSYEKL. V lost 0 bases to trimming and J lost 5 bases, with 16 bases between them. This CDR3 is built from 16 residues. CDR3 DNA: TGCGCCAGCAGCCAAGATCCCACGGGGTCGGATGAGACCCAGTACTTC. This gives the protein CASSQDPTGSDETQYF.

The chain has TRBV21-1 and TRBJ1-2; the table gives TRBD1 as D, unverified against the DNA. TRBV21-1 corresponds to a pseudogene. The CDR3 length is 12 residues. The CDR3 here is CASSPRQFLCTF. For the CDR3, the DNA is TGTGCCAGCAGTCCTAGACAGTTCCTGTGCACCTTC.

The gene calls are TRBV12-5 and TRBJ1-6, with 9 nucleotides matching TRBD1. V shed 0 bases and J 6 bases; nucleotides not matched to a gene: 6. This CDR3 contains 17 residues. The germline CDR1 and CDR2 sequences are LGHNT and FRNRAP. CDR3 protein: CASGLVVGQGSNSPLHF. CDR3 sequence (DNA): TGTGCTAGTGGTTTGGTAGTAGGACAGGGGAGTAATTCACCCCTCCACTTT.

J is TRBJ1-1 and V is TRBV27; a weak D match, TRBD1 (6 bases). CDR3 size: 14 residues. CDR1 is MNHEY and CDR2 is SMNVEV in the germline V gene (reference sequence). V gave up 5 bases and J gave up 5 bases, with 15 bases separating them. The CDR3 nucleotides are TGTGCCAGCAGTCCACAGGGAGGATGGACTGAAGCTTTCTTT. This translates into CASSPQGGWTEAFF.

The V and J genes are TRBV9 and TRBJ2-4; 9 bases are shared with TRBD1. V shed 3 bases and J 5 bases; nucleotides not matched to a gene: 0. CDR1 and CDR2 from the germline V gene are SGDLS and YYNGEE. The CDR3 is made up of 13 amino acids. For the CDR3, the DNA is TGTGCCAGCAGCGGGACAGGGGAAAACATTCAGTACTTC. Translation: CASSGTGENIQYF.